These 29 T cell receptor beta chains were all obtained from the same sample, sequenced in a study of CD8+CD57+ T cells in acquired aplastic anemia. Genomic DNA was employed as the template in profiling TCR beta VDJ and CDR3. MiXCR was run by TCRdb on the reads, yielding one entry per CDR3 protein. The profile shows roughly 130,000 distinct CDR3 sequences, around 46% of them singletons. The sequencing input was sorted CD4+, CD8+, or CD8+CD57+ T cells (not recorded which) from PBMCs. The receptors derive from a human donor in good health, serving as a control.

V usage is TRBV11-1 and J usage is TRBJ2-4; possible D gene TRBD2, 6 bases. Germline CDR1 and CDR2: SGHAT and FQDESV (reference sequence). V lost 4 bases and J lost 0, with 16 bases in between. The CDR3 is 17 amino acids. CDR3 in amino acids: CASSSLKSGLAKNIQYF. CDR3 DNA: TGTGCCAGCAGCTCGCTTAAGTCGGGACTAGCCAAAAACATTCAGTACTTC.

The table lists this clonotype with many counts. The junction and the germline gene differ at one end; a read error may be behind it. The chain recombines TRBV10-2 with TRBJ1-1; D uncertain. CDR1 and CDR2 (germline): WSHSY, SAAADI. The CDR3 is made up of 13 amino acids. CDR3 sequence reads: CAGSEWENTEAFF. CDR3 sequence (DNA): TGCGCCGGCAGTGAGTGGGAGAACACTGAAGCTTTCTTT.

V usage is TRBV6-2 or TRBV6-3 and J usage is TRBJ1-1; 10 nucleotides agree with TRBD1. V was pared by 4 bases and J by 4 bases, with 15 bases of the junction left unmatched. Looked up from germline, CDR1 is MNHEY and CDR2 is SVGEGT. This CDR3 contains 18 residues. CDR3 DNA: TGTGCCAGCAGTTGGGACCGGGACAGGGGAATTGTAAGCACTGAAGCTTTCTTT. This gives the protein CASSWDRDRGIVSTEAFF.

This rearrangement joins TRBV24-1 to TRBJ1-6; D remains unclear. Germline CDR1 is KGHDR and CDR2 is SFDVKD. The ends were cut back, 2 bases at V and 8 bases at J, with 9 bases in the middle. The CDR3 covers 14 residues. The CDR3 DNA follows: TGTGCCACCAGTGATTCAACTTCAGATTCACCCCTCCACTTT. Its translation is CATSDSTSDSPLHF.

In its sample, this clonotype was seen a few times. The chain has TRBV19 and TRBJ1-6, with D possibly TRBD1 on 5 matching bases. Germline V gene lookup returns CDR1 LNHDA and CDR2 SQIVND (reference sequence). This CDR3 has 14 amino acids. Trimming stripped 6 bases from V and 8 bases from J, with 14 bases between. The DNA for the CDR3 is TGTGCCAGTAGAATCGGGGGTCTTGATTCACCCCTCCACTTT. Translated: CASRIGGLDSPLHF.

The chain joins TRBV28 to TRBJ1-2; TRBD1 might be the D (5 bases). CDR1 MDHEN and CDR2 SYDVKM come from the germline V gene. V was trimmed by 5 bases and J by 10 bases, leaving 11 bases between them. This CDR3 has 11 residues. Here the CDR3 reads CASSGGGAYTF. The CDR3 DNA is TGTGCCAGCAGTGGGGGAGGGGCCTACACCTTC.

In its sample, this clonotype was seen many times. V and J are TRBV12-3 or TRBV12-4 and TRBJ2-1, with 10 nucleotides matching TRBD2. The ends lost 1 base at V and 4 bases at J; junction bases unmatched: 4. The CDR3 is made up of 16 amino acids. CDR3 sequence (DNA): TGTGCCAGCAGTTTAGGAGTAGCGGGGGGATACAATGAGCAGTTCTTC. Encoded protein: CASSLGVAGGYNEQFF.

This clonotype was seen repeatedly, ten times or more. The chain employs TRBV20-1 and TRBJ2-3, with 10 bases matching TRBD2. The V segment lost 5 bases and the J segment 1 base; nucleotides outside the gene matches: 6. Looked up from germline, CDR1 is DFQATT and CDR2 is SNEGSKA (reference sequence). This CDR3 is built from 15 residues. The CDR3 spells CSAPPLAGGTDTQYF. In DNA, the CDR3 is TGCAGTGCTCCCCCCCTAGCGGGGGGCACAGATACGCAGTATTTT.

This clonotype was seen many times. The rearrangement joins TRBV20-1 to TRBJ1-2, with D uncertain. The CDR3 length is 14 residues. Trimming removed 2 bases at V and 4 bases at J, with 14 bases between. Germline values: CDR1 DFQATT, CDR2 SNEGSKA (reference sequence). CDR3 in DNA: TGCAGTGCTAGATCGGTAGGCAGGAGCTATGGCTACACCTTC. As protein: CSARSVGRSYGYTF.

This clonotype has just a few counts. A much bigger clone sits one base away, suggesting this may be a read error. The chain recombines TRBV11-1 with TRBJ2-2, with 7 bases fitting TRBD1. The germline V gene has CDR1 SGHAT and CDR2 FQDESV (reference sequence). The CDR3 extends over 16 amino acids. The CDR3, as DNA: TGTACCAGCAGCTATGGACAGGCGGCGAACACCGGGGAGCTGTTTTTT. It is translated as CTSSYGQAANTGELFF. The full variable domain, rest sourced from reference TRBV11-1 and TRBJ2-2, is EAEVAQSPRYKITEKSQAVAFWCDPISGHATLYWYRQILGQGPELLVQFQDESVVDDSQLPKDRFSAERLKGVDSTLKIQPAELGDSAMYLCTSSYGQAANTGELFFGEGSRLTVL.

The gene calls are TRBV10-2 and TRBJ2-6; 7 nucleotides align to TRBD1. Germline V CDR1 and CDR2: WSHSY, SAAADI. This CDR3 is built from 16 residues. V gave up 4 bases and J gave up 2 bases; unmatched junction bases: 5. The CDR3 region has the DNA TGCGCCAGCAGTGTCGTGACAGGGACTGGGGCCAACGTCCTGACTTTC. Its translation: CASSVVTGTGANVLTF.

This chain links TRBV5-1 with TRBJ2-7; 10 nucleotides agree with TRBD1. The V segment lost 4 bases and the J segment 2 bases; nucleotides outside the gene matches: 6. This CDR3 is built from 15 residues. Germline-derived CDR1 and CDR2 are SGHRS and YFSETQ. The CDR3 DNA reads TGCGCCAGCAGCCACCCGACAGGGGGCCCCTACGAGCAGTACTTC. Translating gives CASSHPTGGPYEQYF.

The CDR3 DNA reads TGTGCCAGCAGCTCCCACACAGGGAACTCACCCCTCCACTTT. Its protein is CASSSHTGNSPLHF. The rearrangement uses TRBV7-2 and TRBJ1-6; a possible D gene is TRBD1 (6 bases). V was trimmed by 4 bases and J by 10 bases, leaving 14 bases between them. CDR1 and CDR2 from the germline V gene are SGHTA and FQGNSA. This CDR3 is built from 14 residues.

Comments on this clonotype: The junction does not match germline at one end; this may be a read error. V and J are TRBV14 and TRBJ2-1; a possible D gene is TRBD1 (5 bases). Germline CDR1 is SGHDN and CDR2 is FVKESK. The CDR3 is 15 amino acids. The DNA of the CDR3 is TGCGCCAGCAGTGAGTCTCAGGGCGTTGGAAATGAGCAGTTCTTC. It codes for CASSESQGVGNEQFF. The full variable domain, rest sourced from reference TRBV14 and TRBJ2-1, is EAGVTQFPSHSVIEKGQTVTLRCDPISGHDNLYWYRRVMGKEIKFLLHFVKESKQDESGMPNNRFLAERTGGTYSTLKVQPAELEDSGVYFCASSESQGVGNEQFFGPGTRLTVL.

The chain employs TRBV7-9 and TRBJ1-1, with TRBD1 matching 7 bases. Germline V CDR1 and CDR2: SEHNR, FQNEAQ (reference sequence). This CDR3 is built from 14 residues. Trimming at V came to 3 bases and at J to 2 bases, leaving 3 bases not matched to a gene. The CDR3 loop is CASSFRDSNTEAFF. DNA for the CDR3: TGTGCCAGCAGCTTCCGGGACAGCAACACTGAAGCTTTCTTT.

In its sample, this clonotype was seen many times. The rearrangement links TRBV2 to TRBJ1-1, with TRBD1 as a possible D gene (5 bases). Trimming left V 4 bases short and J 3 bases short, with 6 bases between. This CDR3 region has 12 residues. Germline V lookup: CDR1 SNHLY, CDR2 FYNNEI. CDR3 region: CASSGGYTEAFF. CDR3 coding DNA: TGTGCCAGCAGTGGGGGGTACACTGAAGCTTTCTTT.

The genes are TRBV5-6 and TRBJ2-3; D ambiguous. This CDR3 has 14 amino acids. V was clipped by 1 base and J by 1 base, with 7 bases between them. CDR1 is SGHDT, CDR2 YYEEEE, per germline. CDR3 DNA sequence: TGTGCCAGCAGCTTGCGAATGCGCACAGATACGCAGTATTTT. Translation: CASSLRMRTDTQYF.

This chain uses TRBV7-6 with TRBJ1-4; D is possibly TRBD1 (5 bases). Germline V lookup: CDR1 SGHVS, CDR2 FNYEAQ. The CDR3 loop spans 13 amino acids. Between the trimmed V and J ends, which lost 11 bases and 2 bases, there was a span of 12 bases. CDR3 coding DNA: TGTGCCGGCTCAGGGATGACTAATGAAAAACTGTTTTTT. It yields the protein CAGSGMTNEKLFF.

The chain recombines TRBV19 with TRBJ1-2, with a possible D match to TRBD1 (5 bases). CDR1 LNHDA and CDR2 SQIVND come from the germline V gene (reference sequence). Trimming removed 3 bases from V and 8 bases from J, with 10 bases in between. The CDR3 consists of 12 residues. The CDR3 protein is CASSMAGFGYTF. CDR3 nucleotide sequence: TGTGCCAGTAGTATGGCAGGGTTCGGCTACACCTTC.

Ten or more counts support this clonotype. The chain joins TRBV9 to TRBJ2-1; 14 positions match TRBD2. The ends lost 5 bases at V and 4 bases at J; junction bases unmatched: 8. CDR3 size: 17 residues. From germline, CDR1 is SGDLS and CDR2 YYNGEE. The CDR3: CASSPRLAGGHYNEQFF. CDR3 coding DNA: TGTGCCAGCAGTCCTCGACTAGCGGGGGGGCATTACAATGAGCAGTTCTTC.

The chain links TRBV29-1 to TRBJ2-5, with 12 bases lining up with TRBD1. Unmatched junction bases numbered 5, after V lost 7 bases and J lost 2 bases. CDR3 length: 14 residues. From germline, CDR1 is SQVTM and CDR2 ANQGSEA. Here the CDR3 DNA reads TGCAGCGGCCGGGACAGGGGGCTGCAAGAGACCCAGTACTTC. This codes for CSGRDRGLQETQYF.

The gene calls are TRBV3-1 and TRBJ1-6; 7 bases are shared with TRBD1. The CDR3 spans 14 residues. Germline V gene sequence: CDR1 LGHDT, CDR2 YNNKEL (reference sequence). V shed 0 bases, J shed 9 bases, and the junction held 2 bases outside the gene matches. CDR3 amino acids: CASSQEAGGSPLHF. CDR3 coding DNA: TGTGCCAGCAGCCAAGAGGCAGGGGGTTCACCCCTCCACTTT.

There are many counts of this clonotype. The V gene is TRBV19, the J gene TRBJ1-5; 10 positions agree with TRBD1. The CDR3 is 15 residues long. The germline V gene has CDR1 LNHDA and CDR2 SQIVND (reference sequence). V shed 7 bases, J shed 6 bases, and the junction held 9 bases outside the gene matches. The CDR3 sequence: CASIPGTGARQPQHF. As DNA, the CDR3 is TGTGCCAGTATCCCCGGGACAGGGGCACGTCAGCCCCAGCATTTT.

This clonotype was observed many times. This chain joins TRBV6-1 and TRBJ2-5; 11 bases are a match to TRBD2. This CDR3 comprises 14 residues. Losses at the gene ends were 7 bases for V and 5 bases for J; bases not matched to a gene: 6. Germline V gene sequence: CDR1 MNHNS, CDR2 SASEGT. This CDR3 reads CASKRTSGHETQYF. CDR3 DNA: TGTGCCAGCAAGAGGACTAGCGGGCACGAGACCCAGTACTTC.

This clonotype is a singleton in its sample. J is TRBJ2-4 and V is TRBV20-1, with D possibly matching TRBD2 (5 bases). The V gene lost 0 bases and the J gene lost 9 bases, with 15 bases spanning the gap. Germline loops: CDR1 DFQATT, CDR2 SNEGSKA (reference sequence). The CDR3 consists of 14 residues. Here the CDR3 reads CSARDRGGTSIQYF. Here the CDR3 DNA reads TGCAGTGCTAGAGATCGTGGCGGAACTAGCATTCAGTACTTC.

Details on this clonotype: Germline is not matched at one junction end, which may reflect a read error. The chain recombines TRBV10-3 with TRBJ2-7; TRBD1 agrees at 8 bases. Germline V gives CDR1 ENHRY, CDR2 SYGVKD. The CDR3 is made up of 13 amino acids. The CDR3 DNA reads TGTGCCAGCAGTTCGACAGGGGCCGACGAGCAGTACTTC. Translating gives CASSSTGADEQYF.

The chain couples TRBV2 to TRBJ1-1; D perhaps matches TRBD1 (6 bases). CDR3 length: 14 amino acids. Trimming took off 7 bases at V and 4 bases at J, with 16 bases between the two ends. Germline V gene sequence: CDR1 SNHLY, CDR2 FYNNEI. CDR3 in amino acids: CASKGRGGGTEAFF. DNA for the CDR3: TGTGCCAGCAAGGGGCGGGGGGGCGGCACTGAAGCTTTCTTT.

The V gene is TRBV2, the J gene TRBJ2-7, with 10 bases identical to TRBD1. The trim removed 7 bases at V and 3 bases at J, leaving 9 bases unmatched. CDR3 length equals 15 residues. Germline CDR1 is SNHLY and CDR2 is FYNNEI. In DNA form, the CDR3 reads TGTGCCAGCAATTTGGACAGGGGGGTTATCTACGAGCAGTACTTC. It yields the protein CASNLDRGVIYEQYF.

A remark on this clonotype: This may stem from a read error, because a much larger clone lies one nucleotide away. CDR3 nucleotides: TGTGCCAGCAGCTTCCGGACAGGGGATTCCGCGACCCAGTTCTTC. Amino acids: CASSFRTGDSATQFF. J is TRBJ2-5 and V is TRBV11-2; 9 bases fit TRBD1. The end of the DNA aligns better with TRBJ2-1, so the J call may be wrong. The CDR3 sequence is 15 residues long. Germline CDR1 is SGHAT and CDR2 is FQNNGV.